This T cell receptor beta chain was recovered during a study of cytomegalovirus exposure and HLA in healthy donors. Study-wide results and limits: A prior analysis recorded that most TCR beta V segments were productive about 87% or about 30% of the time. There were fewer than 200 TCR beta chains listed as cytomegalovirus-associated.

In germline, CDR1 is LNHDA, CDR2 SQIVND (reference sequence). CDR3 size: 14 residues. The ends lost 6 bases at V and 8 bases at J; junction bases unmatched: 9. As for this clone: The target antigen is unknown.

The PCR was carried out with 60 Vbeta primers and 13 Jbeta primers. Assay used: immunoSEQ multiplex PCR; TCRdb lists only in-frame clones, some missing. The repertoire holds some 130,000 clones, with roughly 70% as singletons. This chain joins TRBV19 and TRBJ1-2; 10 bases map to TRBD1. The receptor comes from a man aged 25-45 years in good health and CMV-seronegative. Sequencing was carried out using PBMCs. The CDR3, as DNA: TGTGCCAGTAGCCCGACAGGGGGCGTCGAGGGCTACACCTTC. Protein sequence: CASSPTGGVEGYTF.